Listed here is a single T cell receptor beta chain. The data were obtained in a study of blood T cell repertoires in COVID-19. The germline gives CDR1 KGHSY, CDR2 FQNENV. The V and J ends lost 0 bases and 4 bases respectively, with 4 bases between them. The CDR3 is 13 amino acids. Original processing notes: How many nucleated cells were present was estimated from reference gene primer amplification. TCRdb keeps only in-frame clones here, not all; method: immunoSEQ multiplex PCR. Clonal size and the V and J genes are those of that table, whereas D and trimming came from the DNA. The sample consists of about 140,000 clones, about 86% of them appearing once.

Specimen: peripheral blood. This TCR derives from a woman aged 60-70 years with acute or convalescent COVID-19. The rearrangement links TRBV16 to TRBJ1-3; D remains unclear. The CDR3 reads CASSQSQGNTIYF. The CDR3 DNA is TGTGCCAGCAGCCAATCGCAGGGAAACACCATATATTTT.